The clone carrying this T cell receptor (beta chain) was recorded only once. Antigen unknown. Germline V gives CDR1 SSHAT, CDR2 FNYEAQ (reference sequence). Deletions cut 6 bases from V and 4 bases from J, with 10 bases between. The CDR3 consists of 13 residues. This entry belongs to a study of shared clonotypes between healthy human individuals. As for the study in general: Donor composition was a couple of women and a few men, aged 18 to 49. Whole-study results and caveats: Researchers sampled only blood; tissue repertoires likely differ. For sorted subsets, rarefaction showed incomplete sequencing despite large depth.

Original processing notes: Filtering differed because ImmunoSEQ produced junction-only sequences that carried no quality scores. Data came from immunoSEQ multiplex PCR; TCRdb stores just in-frame clones and leaves some out. V, J and clone size are those of that table, while D and trimming were read from the DNA. The sample lists approximately 1.4 million clones; about 98% were seen once. The specimen was naive CD4+ T cells sorted from blood. Documented subset: CD45RA+ positively selected. V gene TRBV7-7 combines with J gene TRBJ2-1, with D possibly matching TRBD1 (5 bases). The sequence was obtained from a man aged 25-45 years in good health. This CDR3 is CASSSDSYNEQFF. For the CDR3, the DNA is TGTGCCAGCAGTTCAGACAGTTACAATGAGCAGTTCTTC. Full variable domain (rest looked up from reference TRBV7-7 and TRBJ2-1): GAGVSQSPRYKVTKRGQDVTLRCDPISSHATLYWYQQALGQGPEFLTYFNYEAQPDKSGLPSDRFSAERPEGSISTLTIQRTEQRDSAMYRCASSSDSYNEQFFGPGTRLTVL.